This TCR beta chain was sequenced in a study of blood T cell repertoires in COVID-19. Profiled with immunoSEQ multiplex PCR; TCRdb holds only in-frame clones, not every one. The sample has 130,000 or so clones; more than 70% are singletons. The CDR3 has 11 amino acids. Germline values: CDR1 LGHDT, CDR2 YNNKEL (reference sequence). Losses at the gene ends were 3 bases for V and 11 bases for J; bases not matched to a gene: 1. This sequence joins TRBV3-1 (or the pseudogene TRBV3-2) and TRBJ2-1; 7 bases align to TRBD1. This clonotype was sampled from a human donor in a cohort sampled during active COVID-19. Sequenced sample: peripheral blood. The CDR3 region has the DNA TGTGCCAGCAGCCAGGGACAGAAGCAGTTCTTC. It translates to CASSQGQKQFF.